Listed below are T cell receptor beta chains from one sample, sequenced in a study of CD8 T cells in ankylosing spondylitis. TCRdb re-analysed the 5' RACE reads in MiXCR, keeping a single row per CDR3 protein. The sample holds roughly 440,000 distinct CDR3 sequences, 15% to 20% seen once. Sequenced: blood, either unsorted or a sorted T cell fraction (not recorded which). The receptors come from a male donor with ankylosing spondylitis. Each CDR3 is given with its conserved first and last residue. D genes are given only for firm matches. Size is omitted from some rows. Given values are once, few, many or a class for expanded clones.

TRBV19	NA	NA	TRBJ2-7	CASSETGSNYEQYF	TGTGCCAGTAGTGAAACAGGGTCAAACTACGAGCAGTACTTC
TRBV2	NA	few	TRBJ1-5	CASRNGLPNQPQHF	TGTGCCAGCAGAAATGGACTTCCCAATCAGCCCCAGCATTTT
TRBV7-8	TRBD1	NA	TRBJ2-7	CASSLVVGTGDTYEQYF	TGTGCCAGCAGCTTAGTGGTAGGGACAGGGGATACATACGAGCAGTACTTC
TRBV5-1	NA	many	TRBJ1-3	CASMLTGDSGNTIYF	TGCGCCAGCATGCTTACGGGAGACTCTGGAAACACCATATATTTT
TRBV7-9	NA	NA	TRBJ2-5	CASSFAGLETQYF	TGTGCCAGCAGCTTCGCCGGGTTAGAGACCCAGTACTTC
TRBV5-1	TRBD2	many	TRBJ2-3	CASSLVGLAGETSTDTQYF	TGCGCCAGCAGCTTGGTAGGACTAGCGGGAGAAACTAGCACAGATACGCAGTATTTT
TRBV6-5	NA	NA	TRBJ2-1	CASNRPGDEQFF	TGTGCCAGCAACCGACCCGGGGATGAGCAGTTCTTC
TRBV12-3/TRBV12-4	NA	many	TRBJ1-1	CASSPTRANTEAFF	TGTGCCAGCAGCCCCACCCGGGCTAACACTGAAGCTTTCTTT
TRBV7-2	NA	NA	TRBJ2-1	CASSLSGTTFNEQFF	TGTGCCAGCAGCTTATCGGGGACGACCTTCAATGAGCAGTTCTTC
TRBV2	NA	few	TRBJ2-7	CASSPTGVGVKRYEQYF	TGTGCCAGCAGCCCCACTGGTGTGGGGGTTAAAAGATACGAGCAGTACTTC
TRBV29-1	NA	few	TRBJ2-5	CSVEFGGETQYF	TGCAGCGTTGAGTTTGGGGGAGAGACCCAGTACTTC
TRBV7-9	NA	few	TRBJ2-1	CASSFGDRRLSYNEQFF	TGTGCCAGCAGCTTCGGTGACAGGAGGCTATCCTACAATGAGCAGTTCTTC
TRBV29-1	NA	many	TRBJ2-2	CSVRRSLDTGELFF	TGCAGCGTCCGCCGCAGCCTGGACACCGGGGAGCTGTTTTTT
TRBV5-1	NA	NA	TRBJ2-5	CASSLDAGRQETQYF	TGCGCCAGCAGCTTGGATGCAGGCCGCCAAGAGACCCAGTACTTC
TRBV20-1	TRBD1	few	TRBJ1-2	CSARGEGQSPYGYTF	TGCAGTGCTAGAGGGGAGGGACAGTCCCCCTATGGCTACACCTTC
TRBV2	NA	few	TRBJ2-7	CASSERSYEQYF	TGTGCCAGCAGTGAGCGCTCCTACGAGCAGTACTTC
TRBV24-1	TRBD2	NA	TRBJ2-1	CATSGSNNEQFF	TGTGCCACTAGCGGGAGCAACAATGAGCAGTTCTTC